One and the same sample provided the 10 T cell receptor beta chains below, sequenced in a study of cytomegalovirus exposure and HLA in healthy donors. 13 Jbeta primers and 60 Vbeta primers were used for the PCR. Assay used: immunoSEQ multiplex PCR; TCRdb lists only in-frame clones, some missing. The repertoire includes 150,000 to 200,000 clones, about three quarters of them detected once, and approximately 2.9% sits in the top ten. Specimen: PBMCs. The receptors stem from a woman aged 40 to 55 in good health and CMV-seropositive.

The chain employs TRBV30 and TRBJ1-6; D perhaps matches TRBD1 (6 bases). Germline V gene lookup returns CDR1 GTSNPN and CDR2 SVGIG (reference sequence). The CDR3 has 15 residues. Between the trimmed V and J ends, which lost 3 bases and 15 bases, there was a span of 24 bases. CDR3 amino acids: CAWSPAAGARGGLHF. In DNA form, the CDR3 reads TGTGCCTGGAGCCCGGCGGCAGGGGCCCGGGGGGGCCTCCACTTT.

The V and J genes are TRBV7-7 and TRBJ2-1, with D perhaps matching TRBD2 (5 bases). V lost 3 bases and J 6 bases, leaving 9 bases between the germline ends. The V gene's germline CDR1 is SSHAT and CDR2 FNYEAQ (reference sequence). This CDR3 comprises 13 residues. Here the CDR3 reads CASSLERSNEQFF. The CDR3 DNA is TGTGCCAGCAGCTTGGAGCGGTCCAATGAGCAGTTCTTC.

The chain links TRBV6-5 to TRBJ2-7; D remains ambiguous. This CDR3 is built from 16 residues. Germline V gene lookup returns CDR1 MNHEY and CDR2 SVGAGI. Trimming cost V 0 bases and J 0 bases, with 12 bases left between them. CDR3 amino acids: CASSYSGSLSSYEQYF. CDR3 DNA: TGTGCCAGCAGTTACTCCGGATCACTAAGCTCCTACGAGCAGTACTTC.

CDR3: CASRLTGTGADTQYF. The CDR3 bases are TGTGCCAGCAGATTAACCGGGACAGGGGCAGATACGCAGTATTTT. The V call is TRBV7-2, the J call TRBJ2-3; TRBD1 aligns across 10 bases. The CDR3 consists of 15 residues. CDR1 is SGHTA, CDR2 FQGNSA, per germline. V shed 6 bases and J 4 bases; nucleotides not matched to a gene: 7.

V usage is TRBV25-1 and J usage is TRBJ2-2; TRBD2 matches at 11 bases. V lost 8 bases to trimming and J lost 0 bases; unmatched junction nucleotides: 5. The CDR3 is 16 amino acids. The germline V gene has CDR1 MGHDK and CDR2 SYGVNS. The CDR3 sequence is CASSGTSGPNTGELFF. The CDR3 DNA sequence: TGTGCCAGCTCCGGGACTAGCGGTCCGAACACCGGGGAGCTGTTTTTT.

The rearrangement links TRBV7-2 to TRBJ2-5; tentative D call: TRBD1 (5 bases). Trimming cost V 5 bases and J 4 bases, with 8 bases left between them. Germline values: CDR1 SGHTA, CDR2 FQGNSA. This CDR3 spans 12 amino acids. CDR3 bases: TGTGCCAGCAGCCCAGACAGAGAGACCCAGTACTTC. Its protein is CASSPDRETQYF. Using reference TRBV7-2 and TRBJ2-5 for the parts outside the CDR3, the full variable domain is GAGVSQSPSNKVTEKGKDVELRCDPISGHTALYWYRQSLGQGLEFLIYFQGNSAPDKSGLPSDRFSAERTGGSVSTLTIQRTQQEDSAVYLCASSPDRETQYFGPGTRLLVL.

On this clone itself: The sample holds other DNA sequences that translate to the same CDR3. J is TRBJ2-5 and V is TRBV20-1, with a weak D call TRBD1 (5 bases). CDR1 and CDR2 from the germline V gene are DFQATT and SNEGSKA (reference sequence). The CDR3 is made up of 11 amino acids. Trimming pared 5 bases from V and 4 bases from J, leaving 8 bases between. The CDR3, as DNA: TGCAGTGCTCAGGGAAGAGAGACCCAGTACTTC. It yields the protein CSAQGRETQYF.

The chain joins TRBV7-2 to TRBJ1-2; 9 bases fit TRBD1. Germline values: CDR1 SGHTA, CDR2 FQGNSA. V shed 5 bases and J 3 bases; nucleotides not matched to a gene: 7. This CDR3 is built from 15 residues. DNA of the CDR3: TGTGCCAGCAGCCGGGGACAGGGCTATGACTATGGCTACACCTTC. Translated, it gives CASSRGQGYDYGYTF.

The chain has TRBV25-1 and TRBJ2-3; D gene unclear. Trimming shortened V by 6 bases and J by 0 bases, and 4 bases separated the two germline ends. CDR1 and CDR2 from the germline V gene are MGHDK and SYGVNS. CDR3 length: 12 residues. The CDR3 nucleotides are TGTGCCAGCAGGGCAAGCACAGATACGCAGTATTTT. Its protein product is CASRASTDTQYF.

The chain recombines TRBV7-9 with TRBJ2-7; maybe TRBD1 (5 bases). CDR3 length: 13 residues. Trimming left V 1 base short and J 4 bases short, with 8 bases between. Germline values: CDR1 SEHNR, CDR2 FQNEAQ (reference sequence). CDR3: CASSLGGFYEQYF. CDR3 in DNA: TGTGCCAGCAGCTTAGGGGGCTTTTACGAGCAGTACTTC.